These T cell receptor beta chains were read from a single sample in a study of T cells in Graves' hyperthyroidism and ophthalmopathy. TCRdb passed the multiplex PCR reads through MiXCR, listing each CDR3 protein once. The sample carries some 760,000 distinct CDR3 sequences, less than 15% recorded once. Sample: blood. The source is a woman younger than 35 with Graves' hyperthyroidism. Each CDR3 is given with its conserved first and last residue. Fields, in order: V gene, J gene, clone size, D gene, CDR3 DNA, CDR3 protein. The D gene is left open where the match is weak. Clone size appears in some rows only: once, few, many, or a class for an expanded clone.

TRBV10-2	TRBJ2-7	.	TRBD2	TGCGCCAGCAGGACTAGCGGGACGGACGAGCAGTACTTC	CASRTSGTDEQYF
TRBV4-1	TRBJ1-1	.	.	TGCGCCAGCAGCCCGATACAGGGAGTGAACACTGAAGCTCTCTTT	CASSPIQGVNTEALF
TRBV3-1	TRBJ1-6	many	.	TGTGCCAGCAGCCAATGGGGGGATTCACCCCTCCACTTT	CASSQWGDSPLHF
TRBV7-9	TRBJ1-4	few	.	TGTGCCAGCAGCTCCGCTACCAGGGACATAAATGAACTGTTTTTT	CASSSATRDINELFF
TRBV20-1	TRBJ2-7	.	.	TGCAGTGCTAGGATCCCCGGGCTCATCGAGCAGTACTTC	CSARIPGLIEQYF
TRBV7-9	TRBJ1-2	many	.	TGTGCCAGCAGCCCGCCGGGACAAGGCCACTATGGCTACACCTTC	CASSPPGQGHYGYTF
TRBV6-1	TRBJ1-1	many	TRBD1	TGTGCCAGCAGCCCGGGACAGGGCTCGGGTACTGAAGCTTTCTTT	CASSPGQGSGTEAFF
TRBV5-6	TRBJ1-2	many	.	TGTGCCAGCAGCTTGGTGGGCGGAGGGGCGTCCTATGGCTACACCTTC	CASSLVGGGASYGYTF
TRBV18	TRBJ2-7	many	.	TGTGCCAGCTCACCAACGGAGGGGGCGACCTACGAGCAGTACTTC	CASSPTEGATYEQYF
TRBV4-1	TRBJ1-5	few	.	TGCGCCAGCAGCCAAGTGGGGGGGCCCCAGCATTTT	CASSQVGGPQHF
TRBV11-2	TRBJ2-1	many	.	TGTGCCAGCAGCCCAAGAGACAATGAGCAGTTCTTC	CASSPRDNEQFF
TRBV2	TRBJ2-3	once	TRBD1	TGTGCCAGCAGCCCCGGGACAGGGACAAATACGCAGTATTTT	CASSPGTGTNTQYF
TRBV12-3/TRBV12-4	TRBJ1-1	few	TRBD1	TGTGCCAGCAGTTACTCCCGGGACAGGGAAACTTTCTTT	CASSYSRDRETFF
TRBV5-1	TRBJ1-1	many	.	TGCGCCAGCAGCTTGGTCCTCTCAGGGAACACTGAAGCTTTCTTT	CASSLVLSGNTEAFF
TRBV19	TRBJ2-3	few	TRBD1	TGTGCCAGTAGCGAGAGACAGGGGGCGGGAGATACGCAGTATTTT	CASSERQGAGDTQYF
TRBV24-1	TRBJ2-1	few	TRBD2	TGTGCCACCAGTGACCCTCCCGGGACTAGCGGCAGTGAGCAGTTCTTC	CATSDPPGTSGSEQFF
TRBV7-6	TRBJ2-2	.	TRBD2	TGTGCCAGCTCACTAGCGGGATTCGGCACCGGGGAGCTGTTTTTT	CASSLAGFGTGELFF
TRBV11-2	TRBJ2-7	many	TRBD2	TGTGCCAGCAGCTCACGGGGGGGACCGGCCTACGAGCAGTACTTC	CASSSRGGPAYEQYF
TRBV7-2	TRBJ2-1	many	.	TGTGCCAGCAGCTTAGTGGGGGGCCACAATGAGCAGTTCTTC	CASSLVGGHNEQFF
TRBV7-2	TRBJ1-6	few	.	TGTGCCAGCAGCTTGGGGGGAGACTATAATTCACCCCTCCACTTT	CASSLGGDYNSPLHF